This T cell receptor (beta chain) emerged from a study of blood T cell repertoires in COVID-19 (dated by TCRdb to between 2020 and 2021). About the investigation overall: Samples from collaborators originated in the United States, Italy and Spain and spanned both the acute and convalescent phases of COVID-19. The prospective study material was composed of cDNA or gDNA derived from T cells, B-cell-depleted T cells, or PBMCs. The dataset comprised deeply sampled blood TCRbeta repertoires from subjects exposed to, actively infected with, or recovered from COVID-19. Nearly every sample came with metadata listing a de-identified subject ID, COVID-19 status, age in years and sex. The samples were drawn from the first 160 participants of the ongoing ImmuneRACE study and from under 1,500 subjects provided by 6 global collaborators. Where available, HLA class I and class II types were taken from metadata supplied by the sample provider and were not determined by assay-based typing. The repertoires were released in a freely available public database intended as a resource for research on the immune response to SARS-CoV-2.

TCRbeta CDR3 regions were amplified from genomic DNA using the immunoSEQ Assay, a bias-controlled multiplex PCR. The authors processed their data as follows. Within the assay, amplification of reference gene primers was used to estimate how many nucleated cells each sample contained. To quantify the absolute abundance of each unique TCRbeta CDR3 rearrangement, sequence reads were collapsed and filtered. For each sample, productive Simpson clonality was calculated by taking the square root of Simpson's diversity index across productive rearrangements. TCRdb's version of the immuneACCESS table is confined to in-frame rearrangements and falls short of the full clone set. An unresolved V gene accounts for under half of the shortfall where checked; the remainder is of unknown origin. That table furnishes V, J and clone size, whereas the DNA furnished D and trimming. A total of 250,000 to 300,000 clones appear in this sample, roughly 86% of them only once. 3.6% of the sample goes to the ten largest clones.

The collaborating institutions used their own protocols to collect whole blood in K2EDTA tubes. For TCRbeta analysis, collaborator samples were shipped as frozen whole blood, as isolated PBMCs, or as DNA extracted from either sample type. With regard to this clone: Its antigen remains undetermined. Per-base qualities were not stored, and no clone one base away is much larger.

Summary of the overall study and its limitations: The amount of clinical and demographic metadata varied by source and participant and was provided uncurated.

This receptor was taken from a man younger than 30 with active or convalescent COVID-19. The sample was peripheral blood.

The CDR3 region reads CASSHAPLAGGYEQYF. The DNA sequence reads TGTGCCAGCAGCCACGCCCCACTAGCGGGAGGTTACGAGCAGTACTTC. Recombination joined TRBV3-1 (or the pseudogene TRBV3-2) with TRBJ2-7, and TRBD2 aligns with 12 junction nucleotides. Clipping removes 3 bases from V and 4 bases from J, with 7 as the unmatched junction base count. CDR1 and CDR2 are read off the germline V gene (reference sequence) as LGHDT and YNNKEL. From the cysteine through the phenylalanine, the CDR3 covers 16 amino acids. CDR3 DNA is the only sequence kept; it has 48 bases, read in frame from the first base.